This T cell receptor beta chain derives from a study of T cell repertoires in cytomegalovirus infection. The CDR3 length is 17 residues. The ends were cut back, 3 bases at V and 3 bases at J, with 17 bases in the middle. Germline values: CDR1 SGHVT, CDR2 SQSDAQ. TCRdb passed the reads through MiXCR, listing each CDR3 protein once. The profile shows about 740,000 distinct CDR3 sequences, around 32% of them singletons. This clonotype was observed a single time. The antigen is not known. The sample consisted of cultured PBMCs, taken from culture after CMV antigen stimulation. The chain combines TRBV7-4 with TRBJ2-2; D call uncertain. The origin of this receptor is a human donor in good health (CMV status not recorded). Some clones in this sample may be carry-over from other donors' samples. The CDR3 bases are TGTGCCAGCAGCTTCCCATTCGAACAACCTGACACCGGGGAGCTGTTTTTT. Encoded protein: CASSFPFEQPDTGELFF. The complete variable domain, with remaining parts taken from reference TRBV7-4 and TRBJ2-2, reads GAGVSQSPRYKVAKRGRDVALRCDSISGHVTLYWYRQTLGQGSEVLTYSQSDAQRDKSGRPSGRFSAERPERSVSTLKIQRTEQGDSAVYLCASSFPFEQPDTGELFFGEGSRLTVL.